This T cell receptor beta chain came from a study of control samples from healthy donors and cancer patients. Repertoires were generated with immunoSEQ multiplex PCR, while TCRdb's copy carries only in-frame clones and drops some. This sample has 130,000 to 150,000 clones, with around 94% found just once. The TCR comes from a man between 60 and 70 years old with colorectal cancer. The sequencing sample was made of PBMCs.

CDR3: CASSQDGGRSEKLFF. DNA of the CDR3: TGCGCCAGCAGCCAAGATGGGGGTCGCAGTGAAAAACTGTTTTTT. V is TRBV4-3 and J is TRBJ1-4; D may be TRBD1 (5 bases). In germline, CDR1 is LGHNA, CDR2 YSLEER. The CDR3 consists of 15 residues. Trimming left V 0 bases short and J 7 bases short, with 12 bases between.